This entry features one T cell receptor (beta chain) sequence. This sample was included in a study of T cell responses to AZD1222 COVID-19 vaccine. Turning to the study itself: Analysis merged second doses at about 4 or about 12 weeks.

The repertoire was sequenced with immunoSEQ multiplex PCR; TCRdb's copy has only in-frame clones and lacks some. This sample has 77,000 or so clones, with around 89% found just once. This CDR3 is 12 amino acids long. CDR1 is SEHNR and CDR2 is FQNEAQ in the germline V gene (reference sequence). Deletions cut 4 bases from V and 10 bases from J, with 13 bases between. This chain uses TRBV7-9 with TRBJ1-2; D not certain. The receptor was derived from an adult in good health. Sequencing used peripheral blood, obtained on day 0 of AZD1222 vaccination. The DNA of the CDR3 is TGTGCCAGCAGCTCACTGAACTGGGTCTACACCTTC. It yields the protein CASSSLNWVYTF.